This entry concerns a single T cell receptor beta chain. Its matching antigen is unknown. The sample is drawn from a study of cytomegalovirus exposure and HLA in healthy donors. Study results and caveats: The listing of roughly 160 TCR beta chains classed them as cytomegalovirus-associated.

The PCR contained 60 Vbeta and 13 Jbeta primers. The data were produced by immunoSEQ multiplex PCR, yet TCRdb's version contains in-frame clones alone and is incomplete. The sample lists tens of thousands of clones, about 78% occurring once. The V gene's germline CDR1 is MNHNS and CDR2 SASEGT. The V end lost 11 bases, the J end lost 2 bases, and 16 bases lay between the germline ends. The CDR3 loop spans 13 amino acids. The J gene is TRBJ2-7, the V gene TRBV6-1; D is undetermined. The source is a man aged 40-55 years in good health and CMV-seronegative. Sequencing was carried out using PBMCs. The CDR3 DNA is TGTGCCCTATCACCTCAGGCCGCCTACGAGCAGTACTTC. It translates to CALSPQAAYEQYF.